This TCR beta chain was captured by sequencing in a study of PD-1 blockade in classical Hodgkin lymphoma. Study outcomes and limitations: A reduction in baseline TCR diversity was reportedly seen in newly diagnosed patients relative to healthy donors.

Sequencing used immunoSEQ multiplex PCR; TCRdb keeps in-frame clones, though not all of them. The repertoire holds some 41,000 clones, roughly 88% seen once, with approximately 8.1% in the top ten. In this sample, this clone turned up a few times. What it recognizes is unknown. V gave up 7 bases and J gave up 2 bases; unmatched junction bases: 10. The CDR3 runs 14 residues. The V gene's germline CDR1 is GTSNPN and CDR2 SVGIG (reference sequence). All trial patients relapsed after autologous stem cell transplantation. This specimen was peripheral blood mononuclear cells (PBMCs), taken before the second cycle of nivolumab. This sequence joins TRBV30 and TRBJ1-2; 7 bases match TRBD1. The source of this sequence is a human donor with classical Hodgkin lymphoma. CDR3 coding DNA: TGTGCCTATCACTACAGGGGTTTGAACTATGGCTACACCTTC. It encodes CAYHYRGLNYGYTF.